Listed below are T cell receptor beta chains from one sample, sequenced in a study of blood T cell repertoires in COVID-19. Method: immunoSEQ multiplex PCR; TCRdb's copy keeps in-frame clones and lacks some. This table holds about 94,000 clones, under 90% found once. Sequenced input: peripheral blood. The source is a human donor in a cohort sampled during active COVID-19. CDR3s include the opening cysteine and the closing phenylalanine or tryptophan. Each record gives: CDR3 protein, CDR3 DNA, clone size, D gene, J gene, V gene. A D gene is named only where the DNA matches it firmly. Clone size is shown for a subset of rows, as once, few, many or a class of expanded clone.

CASSTTKLAGVVAEQFF,TGTGCCAGCAGCACAACTAAGCTAGCGGGAGTAGTCGCTGAGCAGTTCTTC,-,TRBD2,TRBJ2-1,TRBV27
CASSEERETQYF,TGTGCCAGCAGTGAAGAGCGAGAGACCCAGTACTTC,-,-,TRBJ2-5,TRBV2
CASSILAGDYGYTF,TGTGCCAGTAGTATTTTGGCAGGGGACTATGGCTACACCTTC,-,-,TRBJ1-2,TRBV19
CASRGTGYNEQFF,TGTGCCAGCAGGGGGACAGGCTACAATGAGCAGTTCTTC,-,TRBD1,TRBJ2-1,TRBV12-3/TRBV12-4
CASSIYAGYTF,TGTGCCAGCAGTATCTATGCGGGCTACACCTTC,-,-,TRBJ1-2,TRBV2
CASSLGGTAHTGELFF,TGTGCCAGCAGCTTGGGGGGGACAGCTCATACCGGGGAGCTGTTTTTT,-,TRBD1,TRBJ2-2,TRBV5-8
CASSWPGTSWEQYF,TGTGCCAGCAGTTGGCCCGGGACTAGCTGGGAGCAGTACTTC,-,TRBD2,TRBJ2-7,TRBV27
CASSAQLGGGSGELFF,TGCGCCAGCAGCGCCCAACTCGGGGGAGGCAGCGGGGAGCTGTTTTTT,-,-,TRBJ2-2,TRBV5-1
CASSFQGSNGELFF,TGCGCCAGCAGTTTCCAGGGAAGTAACGGGGAGCTGTTTTTT,few,-,TRBJ2-2,TRBV10-1
CASRQSYEQYF,TGTGCCAGCAGACAGTCCTACGAGCAGTACTTC,-,-,TRBJ2-7,TRBV6-5
CASSLVFGYEQYF,TGCGCCAGCAGCTTGGTTTTCGGCTACGAGCAGTACTTC,few,-,TRBJ2-7,TRBV5-1
CASSEDIDRGYEQYF,TGTGCCAGCAGCGAGGATATAGACAGGGGATACGAGCAGTACTTC,-,TRBD1,TRBJ2-7,TRBV7-9
CASSPRGGPSYEQYF,TGTGCCAGCAGTCCCCGGGGGGGCCCCTCCTACGAGCAGTACTTC,-,TRBD2,TRBJ2-7,TRBV6-5
CASSFPGYGYTF,TGTGCCAGCAGCTTCCCCGGCTATGGCTACACCTTC,-,-,TRBJ1-2,TRBV5-6
CASSETSAPYEQYF,TGTGCCAGCAGCGAGACTAGCGCTCCCTACGAGCAGTACTTC,medium-sized,TRBD2,TRBJ2-7,TRBV7-9
CASSPERGLRNTIYF,TGTGCCAGCAGCCCGGAGAGAGGTCTGAGAAACACCATATATTTT,-,-,TRBJ1-3,TRBV5-6
CASSQNPQHSLTDTQYF,TGCGCCAGCAGCCAAAACCCCCAGCACAGCTTAACAGATACGCAGTATTTT,-,-,TRBJ2-3,TRBV4-1
CASSFLAGGYEQYF,TGTGCCAGCAGTTTCTTAGCGGGAGGCTACGAGCAGTACTTC,once,TRBD2,TRBJ2-7,TRBV28
CASSLRRTGWGYTF,TGTGCCAGCAGCTTGCGGAGGACAGGGTGGGGCTACACCTTC,-,TRBD1,TRBJ1-2,TRBV5-8
CASSPGQANTEAFF,TGTGCCAGCAGCCCTGGACAGGCGAACACTGAAGCTTTCTTT,-,TRBD1,TRBJ1-1,TRBV7-2
CASSLGGQETQYF,TGTGCCAGCAGCTTAGGCGGGCAAGAGACCCAGTACTTC,-,-,TRBJ2-5,TRBV7-8
CASSDKNSAYEQYF,TGTGCCAGCAGCGATAAGAATAGCGCCTACGAGCAGTACTTC,once,-,TRBJ2-7,TRBV21-1
CASSQDGDRGNQPQHF,TGTGCCAGCAGCCAAGATGGAGACAGGGGCAATCAGCCCCAGCATTTT,few,TRBD1,TRBJ1-5,TRBV3-1/TRBV3-2
CASSESGGYGYTF,TGTGCCAGCAGTGAATCGGGGGGCTATGGCTACACCTTC,-,-,TRBJ1-2,TRBV25-1
CASSEASGAGANVLTF,TGTGCCAGCAGTGAAGCTTCGGGGGCTGGGGCCAACGTCCTGACTTTC,-,-,TRBJ2-6,TRBV6-1
CASSEAGAEKLFF,TGTGCCAGCAGTGAGGCAGGGGCGGAAAAACTGTTTTTT,-,-,TRBJ1-4,TRBV2